Following are 27 T cell receptor beta chains from one sample sequenced in a study of cytomegalovirus exposure and HLA in healthy donors. It was with 60 Vbeta and 13 Jbeta primers that the PCR ran. Profiling relied on immunoSEQ multiplex PCR, and the TCRdb table lists in-frame clones only, not all of them. The profile shows roughly 71,000 clones, over 50% of them singletons. Sequencing was carried out using PBMCs. The source of these receptors is a middle-aged man in good health and CMV-seropositive.

This chain links TRBV29-1 with TRBJ2-1, with D possibly being TRBD1 (6 bases). This CDR3 region has 14 residues. V lost 7 bases and J 7 bases, leaving 20 bases between the germline ends. From germline, CDR1 is SQVTM and CDR2 ANQGSEA. DNA of the CDR3: TGCAGCGGATGGGACAAAACCCGCTCAAATGAGCAGTTCTTC. Amino acid sequence: CSGWDKTRSNEQFF.

The V call is TRBV5-1, the J call TRBJ1-2; D is perhaps TRBD1 (6 bases). The germline V and J ends were trimmed by 5 bases and 0 bases, with 11 bases remaining between them. The CDR3 is made up of 14 amino acids. Germline V CDR1 and CDR2: SGHRS, YFSETQ. As DNA, the CDR3 is TGCGCCAGCAGATACAGGGCCTCTAACTATGGCTACACCTTC. This codes for CASRYRASNYGYTF.

The chain combines TRBV7-9 with TRBJ2-7; D gene unclear. V gave up 5 bases and J gave up 2 bases, with 13 bases separating them. Germline loops: CDR1 SEHNR, CDR2 FQNEAQ (reference sequence). The CDR3 consists of 14 residues. The CDR3 loop is CASSSSETTYEQYF. For the CDR3, the DNA is TGTGCCAGCAGCAGCAGTGAAACTACCTACGAGCAGTACTTC.

The CDR3: CASSPRDRVRETQYF. CDR3 bases: TGTGCCAGCTCACCGAGGGACAGGGTAAGAGAGACCCAGTACTTC. The chain employs TRBV18 and TRBJ2-5; 9 nucleotides align to TRBD1. The CDR3 consists of 15 residues. Per the germline V gene, CDR1 is KGHSH and CDR2 is LQKENI. J was trimmed by 4 bases and V by 3 bases; bases with no gene match: 6.

This clone came up a few times. This rearrangement joins TRBV19 to TRBJ1-4; possible D gene TRBD1, 6 bases. Germline-derived CDR1 and CDR2 are LNHDA and SQIVND (reference sequence). The CDR3 sequence is 15 residues long. V was pared by 5 bases and J by 0 bases, with 10 bases between. CDR3 loop: CASSSGDSTNEKLFF. CDR3 bases: TGTGCCAGTAGTTCAGGGGATTCAACTAATGAAAAACTGTTTTTT. Full variable domain (rest looked up from reference TRBV19 and TRBJ1-4): DGGITQSPKYLFRKEGQNVTLSCEQNLNHDAMYWYRQDPGQGLRLIYYSQIVNDFQKGDIAEGYSVSREKKESFPLTVTSAQKNPTAFYLCASSSGDSTNEKLFFGSGTQLSVL.

The chain carries TRBV19 and TRBJ2-5, with D tentatively TRBD2 (5 bases). Germline V lookup: CDR1 LNHDA, CDR2 SQIVND (reference sequence). V dropped 3 bases and J dropped 5 bases, with 22 bases sitting between them. CDR3 size: 17 residues. CDR3 sequence reads: CASSIGLARSGWETQYF. The CDR3 DNA is TGTGCCAGTAGTATCGGTCTAGCTAGGTCGGGGTGGGAGACCCAGTACTTC.

This rearrangement joins TRBV28 to TRBJ2-4; TRBD1 matches 9 bases. Germline V gives CDR1 MDHEN, CDR2 SYDVKM. The CDR3 is 14 residues long. Germline trimming cut 6 bases from V and 5 bases from J; bases unmatched to any gene: 5. The CDR3 sequence: CASRSGQGQNIQYF. CDR3 nucleotides: TGTGCCAGCAGGTCGGGACAGGGTCAAAACATTCAGTACTTC.

This clone was observed a few times. This chain links TRBV30 with TRBJ2-5, with a tentative D call TRBD2 (6 bases). Germline CDR1 GTSNPN, CDR2 SVGIG (reference sequence). Trimming shortened V by 7 bases and J by 4 bases, and 22 bases separated the two germline ends. The length of the CDR3 is 15 residues. The CDR3 here is CAFQSGTSRRETQYF. In DNA, the CDR3 is TGTGCCTTCCAAAGCGGAACTAGCAGGAGAGAGACCCAGTACTTC.

The CDR3 is CASSQTATGGREKLFF. The CDR3 DNA sequence: TGCGCCAGCAGCCAAACCGCGACAGGGGGTAGAGAAAAACTGTTTTTT. The chain employs TRBV4-1 and TRBJ1-4, with 9 bases fitting TRBD1. Germline V gene data show CDR1 as MGHRA and CDR2 as YSYEKL. This CDR3 is 16 amino acids long. The V segment lost 2 bases and the J segment 8 bases; nucleotides outside the gene matches: 9.

In DNA form, the CDR3 reads TGTGCCACCCGTTTAGGGCGGCAGGGTAATTCACCCCTCCACTTT. Translated: CATRLGRQGNSPLHF. J is TRBJ1-6 and V is TRBV15; a possible D gene is TRBD1 (5 bases). Trimming removed 8 bases at V and 6 bases at J, with 17 bases between. Germline CDR1 LNHNV, CDR2 YYDKDF (reference sequence). The CDR3 runs 15 residues.

V gene TRBV7-9 combines with J gene TRBJ2-1; weak D call: TRBD2 (5 bases). Germline CDR1 reads SEHNR; CDR2 reads FQNEAQ (reference sequence). Trimming shortened V by 4 bases and J by 7 bases, and 11 bases separated the two germline ends. The CDR3 is 13 amino acids. The CDR3 DNA reads as TGTGCCAGCAGCTCAAGCGGTGAGAATGAGCAGTTCTTC. As protein: CASSSSGENEQFF.

The chain is built from TRBV30 and TRBJ1-1; perhaps TRBD1 as D (6 bases). In germline, CDR1 is GTSNPN, CDR2 SVGIG (reference sequence). V was shortened by 7 bases and J by 0 bases, with 9 bases between the two germline ends. CDR3 length: 12 residues. CDR3 sequence (DNA): TGTGCCTCTGGACAGATGAACACTGAAGCTTTCTTT. Protein sequence: CASGQMNTEAFF.

In this sample, this clone turned up a few times. The chain combines TRBV5-1 with TRBJ2-1; D is perhaps TRBD2 (5 bases). Per germline, CDR1 SGHRS and CDR2 YFSETQ. The CDR3 sequence is 15 residues long. Trimming removed 4 bases at V and 1 base at J, with 12 bases between. Here the CDR3 reads CASSGVPGSYNEQFF. The CDR3 DNA reads TGCGCCAGCAGCGGAGTGCCGGGGTCCTACAATGAGCAGTTCTTC.

The chain uses TRBV28 and TRBJ2-7, with 7 bases matching TRBD1. The CDR3 contains 14 residues. Looked up from germline, CDR1 is MDHEN and CDR2 is SYDVKM. Trimming took 6 bases from V and 2 from J; bases not matched to a gene: 7. The CDR3 loop reads CASSRPGQAYEQYF. The CDR3, as DNA: TGTGCCAGCAGCCGACCCGGACAGGCCTACGAGCAGTACTTC. The whole variable domain, remainder taken from reference TRBV28 and TRBJ2-7, is DVKVTQSSRYLVKRTGEKVFLECVQDMDHENMFWYRQDPGLGLRLIYFSYDVKMKEKGDIPEGYSVSREKKERFSLILESASTNQTSMYLCASSRPGQAYEQYFGPGTRLTVT.

This clone was recorded a few times. V is TRBV19 and J is TRBJ1-2, with D perhaps matching TRBD1 (5 bases). The CDR3 covers 15 residues. V lost 3 bases to trimming and J lost 0 bases, with 11 bases between them. Germline CDR1 and CDR2: LNHDA and SQIVND (reference sequence). The CDR3 spells CASSIRQGTNYGYTF. The CDR3 nucleotides are TGTGCCAGTAGTATCCGGCAGGGTACTAACTATGGCTACACCTTC.

This sequence joins TRBV7-8 and TRBJ1-1; D may be TRBD1 (6 bases). The V end was cut by 4 bases, the J end by 1 base, with 10 bases between. Per the germline V gene, CDR1 is SGHVS and CDR2 is FQNEAQ. CDR3 size: 14 residues. This CDR3 is CASSYGQQNTEAFF. The CDR3 DNA sequence: TGTGCCAGCAGCTACGGACAGCAGAACACTGAAGCTTTCTTT.

This sequence joins TRBV5-1 and TRBJ2-7; TRBD2 matches at 10 bases. From germline, CDR1 is SGHRS and CDR2 YFSETQ. J was trimmed by 3 bases and V by 3 bases; bases with no gene match: 3. This CDR3 region has 14 residues. The chain's CDR3 is CASSSGLAVYEQYF. CDR3 nucleotide sequence: TGCGCCAGCAGCTCAGGACTAGCGGTCTACGAGCAGTACTTC.

The chain has TRBV5-8 and TRBJ2-7; D perhaps matches TRBD1 (5 bases). CDR3 length: 14 residues. With 2 bases removed from V and 7 bases from J, the gap between germline ends came to 16 bases. CDR1 and CDR2 from the germline V gene are SGHTS and YDEGEE. CDR3 in amino acids: CASSFQGRDREQYF. The CDR3 bases are TGTGCCAGCAGCTTCCAGGGCCGTGATAGGGAGCAGTACTTC.

The chain employs TRBV6-6 and TRBJ2-7, with TRBD2 as a possible D gene (5 bases). Trimming cost V 7 bases and J 6 bases, with 13 bases left between them. Per the germline V gene, CDR1 is MNHNY and CDR2 is SVGAGI (reference sequence). The CDR3 is 12 residues long. The CDR3 sequence is CASIKLGGEQYF. DNA of the CDR3: TGTGCCAGCATCAAACTCGGAGGCGAGCAGTACTTC.

The chain combines TRBV5-1 with TRBJ1-2; 9 nucleotides agree with TRBD1. Germline V gene data show CDR1 as SGHRS and CDR2 as YFSETQ. The CDR3 extends over 13 amino acids. With V trimmed by 0 bases and J by 8 bases, 2 bases remained unmatched. CDR3 nucleotides: TGCGCCAGCAGCTTGGACAGGGGGCGAGGCTACACCTTC. It encodes CASSLDRGRGYTF.

This chain uses TRBV5-1 with TRBJ1-1; D remains unclear. V lost 0 bases and J lost 0, with 12 bases in between. The CDR3 consists of 16 residues. Germline CDR1 is SGHRS and CDR2 is YFSETQ. CDR3 protein: CASSLGSGLMNTEAFF. CDR3 coding DNA: TGCGCCAGCAGCTTGGGGTCTGGGCTGATGAACACTGAAGCTTTCTTT.

CDR3 DNA: TGTGCCAGCAGCCGGACAGGCCCTACAAATCAGCCCCAGCATTTT. It specifies CASSRTGPTNQPQHF. The chain combines TRBV7-2 with TRBJ1-5; 7 positions agree with TRBD1. CDR3 size: 15 residues. V trimming: 5 bases; J trimming: 4 bases; junction bases outside the gene matches: 8. Per the germline V gene, CDR1 is SGHTA and CDR2 is FQGNSA.

The chain carries TRBV27 and TRBJ2-2; TRBD2 is a possible D gene (6 bases). Germline V CDR1 and CDR2: MNHEY, SMNVEV (reference sequence). The CDR3 is made up of 16 amino acids. V lost 2 bases and J 2 bases, leaving 12 bases between the germline ends. CDR3 DNA: TGTGCCAGCAGTTTACCCGGGACTCTTAACACCGGGGAGCTGTTTTTT. Protein sequence: CASSLPGTLNTGELFF.

The V and J genes are TRBV30 and TRBJ1-6, with 9 bases that match TRBD1. V was pared by 5 bases and J by 3 bases, with 14 bases of the junction left unmatched. This CDR3 is 18 amino acids long. Germline-derived CDR1 and CDR2 are GTSNPN and SVGIG (reference sequence). The CDR3 DNA reads TGTGCCTGGGTCCCGGGACAGGGTAATAGTGGCTATAATTCACCCCTCCACTTT. Protein product: CAWVPGQGNSGYNSPLHF.

The V and J genes are TRBV5-1 and TRBJ2-3; no clear D. CDR1 is SGHRS and CDR2 is YFSETQ in the germline V gene. Trimming removed 2 bases at V and 0 bases at J, with 4 bases between. The CDR3 loop spans 13 amino acids. The CDR3 bases are TGCGCCAGCAGCTTCATGAGCACAGATACGCAGTATTTT. Protein sequence: CASSFMSTDTQYF.

The V and J genes are TRBV29-1 and TRBJ1-2, with D possibly matching TRBD1 (6 bases). The CDR3 extends over 12 amino acids. The germline CDR1 and CDR2 sequences are SQVTM and ANQGSEA. The V and J ends lost 2 bases and 7 bases respectively, with 11 bases between them. The CDR3 is CSVEQDSGGYTF. CDR3 coding DNA: TGCAGCGTTGAACAGGACAGCGGTGGCTACACCTTC.

This clone was seen a single time. V and J are TRBV19 and TRBJ2-4; D is perhaps TRBD1 (5 bases). V lost 9 bases and J lost 10, with 19 bases in between. The CDR3 extends over 13 amino acids. Germline V gene sequence: CDR1 LNHDA, CDR2 SQIVND (reference sequence). Here the CDR3 reads CASLLGREGIQYF. The CDR3 DNA follows: TGTGCCAGCCTACTGGGCAGGGAAGGGATTCAGTACTTC.